These 28 T cell receptor beta chains originate from one sample sequenced in a study of OX40 agonist ivuxolimab in advanced cancers. Repertoires were generated with immunoSEQ multiplex PCR, while TCRdb's copy carries only in-frame clones and drops some. Altogether tens of thousands of clones are present, roughly 89% being singletons, with the ten largest covering around 0.7%. This material consisted of CD4+ or CD8+ T cells sorted from blood, taken in a trial of the OX40 agonist ivuxolimab. All receptors derive from an adult with an advanced solid tumor such as melanoma, head and neck, liver or kidney cancer.

V is TRBV4-2 and J is TRBJ1-1; 7 bases line up with TRBD1. This CDR3 is built from 14 residues. J lost 4 bases, V lost 3 bases, and 5 bases had no gene match. The germline CDR1 and CDR2 sequences are LGHNA and YNFKEQ. Here the CDR3 reads CASSHLTGATEAFF. CDR3 DNA: TGTGCCAGCAGCCATTTAACAGGGGCCACTGAAGCTTTCTTT.

The chain carries TRBV10-3 and TRBJ2-4; tentatively, D is TRBD1 or TRBD2 (5 bases each). This CDR3 contains 17 residues. Trimming left V 2 bases short and J 1 base short, with 15 bases between. The germline CDR1 and CDR2 sequences are ENHRY and SYGVKD. The CDR3 loop is CAISEGALRGAKNIQYF. The CDR3 DNA is TGTGCCATCAGTGAGGGGGCCCTCCGGGGCGCCAAAAACATTCAGTACTTC.

The CDR3 DNA sequence: TGTGCCAGCAGCCGATTAATAGGACAGGGTAATTACACCATATATTTT. Its protein is CASSRLIGQGNYTIYF. The V call is TRBV5-6, the J call TRBJ1-3, with TRBD1 identical over 8 bases. V gave up 4 bases and J gave up 8 bases; unmatched junction bases: 14. CDR1 is SGHDT, CDR2 YYEEEE, per germline. There are 16 residues in the CDR3.

The gene calls are TRBV6-6 and TRBJ1-6, with 9 bases fitting TRBD1. The CDR3 loop spans 15 amino acids. Germline V gene lookup returns CDR1 MNHNY and CDR2 SVGAGI (reference sequence). V was clipped by 4 bases and J by 9 bases; unmatched bases: 7. This CDR3 reads CASSSLGTGISPLHF. CDR3 DNA: TGTGCCAGCAGTTCCCTAGGGACAGGGATTTCACCCCTCCACTTT.

The chain links TRBV28 to TRBJ1-4; D ambiguous. The germline V gene has CDR1 MDHEN and CDR2 SYDVKM. The ends were cut back, 5 bases at V and 0 bases at J, with 7 bases in the middle. The CDR3 loop spans 14 amino acids. The CDR3 protein is CASSRRATNEKLFF. The CDR3 DNA follows: TGTGCCAGCAGTCGGCGGGCAACTAATGAAAAACTGTTTTTT.

The chain carries TRBV4-1 and TRBJ2-1; 10 bases map to TRBD1. CDR1 is MGHRA and CDR2 is YSYEKL in the germline V gene. V was clipped by 6 bases and J by 4 bases; unmatched bases: 3. The CDR3 runs to 14 residues. In DNA, the CDR3 is TGCGCCAGCAGACGGGGACAGGGGTACAATGAGCAGTTCTTC. It codes for CASRRGQGYNEQFF.

The chain recombines TRBV9 with TRBJ2-6, with TRBD1 identical over 11 bases. This CDR3 contains 17 residues. From germline, CDR1 is SGDLS and CDR2 YYNGEE. With V trimmed by 4 bases and J by 2 bases, 5 bases remained unmatched. The CDR3 loop is CASSTGQGGTGANVLTF. In DNA form, the CDR3 reads TGTGCCAGCAGCACGGGACAGGGGGGTACTGGGGCCAACGTCCTGACTTTC.

The chain is built from TRBV6-5 and TRBJ2-7; possible D gene TRBD1, 7 bases. Germline lookup yields CDR1 MNHEY and CDR2 SVGAGI. The ends were cut back, 2 bases at V and 5 bases at J, with 10 bases in the middle. The CDR3 totals 13 residues. The CDR3 region has the DNA TGTGCCAGCAGTTACGGAGGGGGCCACGAGCAGTACTTC. Translation: CASSYGGGHEQYF.

The gene calls are TRBV5-8 and TRBJ1-5; TRBD1 agrees at 9 bases. The germline V gene has CDR1 SGHTS and CDR2 YDEGEE. V gave up 4 bases and J gave up 1 base; unmatched junction bases: 9. The CDR3 runs 17 residues. The CDR3 is CASSGNRGLGSNQPQHF. The DNA of the CDR3 is TGTGCCAGCAGCGGTAACAGGGGGCTCGGGAGCAATCAGCCCCAGCATTTT.

The gene calls are TRBV5-6 and TRBJ2-4, with 11 nucleotides matching TRBD1. The CDR3 runs to 16 residues. V trimming: 5 bases; J trimming: 6 bases; junction bases outside the gene matches: 10. In germline, CDR1 is SGHDT, CDR2 YYEEEE. CDR3 sequence: CASSYAGTGGANIQYF. The CDR3, as DNA: TGTGCCAGCAGTTACGCCGGGACAGGGGGAGCAAACATTCAGTACTTC.

The J gene is TRBJ2-1, the V gene TRBV9; tentatively, D is TRBD1 (7 bases). Germline CDR1 reads SGDLS; CDR2 reads YYNGEE. The V and J ends lost 2 bases and 8 bases respectively, with 11 bases between them. The CDR3 has 13 residues. The CDR3 region is CASSVTRGDEQFF. CDR3 in DNA: TGTGCCAGCAGCGTCACCAGGGGGGATGAGCAGTTCTTC. Based on the CDR3 plus reference TRBV9 and TRBJ2-1, the full variable domain is DSGVTQTPKHLITATGQRVTLRCSPRSGDLSVYWYQQSLDQGLQFLIQYYNGEERAKGNILERFSAQQFPDLHSELNLSSLELGDSALYFCASSVTRGDEQFFGPGTRLTVL.

The chain has TRBV5-4 and TRBJ2-5; 13 bases line up with TRBD2. The trim removed 0 bases at V and 4 bases at J, leaving 0 bases unmatched. The CDR3 is made up of 15 amino acids. The germline CDR1 and CDR2 sequences are SGHNT and YYREEE (reference sequence). The CDR3 sequence is CASSLGLAGGETQYF. CDR3 bases: TGTGCCAGCAGCTTGGGACTAGCGGGGGGAGAGACCCAGTACTTC.

V gene TRBV7-2 combines with J gene TRBJ2-3; TRBD2 agrees at 11 bases. This CDR3 is built from 15 residues. V lost 5 bases, J lost 2 bases, and 3 bases stayed unmatched. Germline lookup yields CDR1 SGHTA and CDR2 FQGNSA. CDR3 bases: TGTGCCAGCAGCGCTAGCGGGGGGCTCACAGATACGCAGTATTTT. The encoded protein is CASSASGGLTDTQYF. Based on the CDR3 plus reference TRBV7-2 and TRBJ2-3, the full variable domain is GAGVSQSPSNKVTEKGKDVELRCDPISGHTALYWYRQSLGQGLEFLIYFQGNSAPDKSGLPSDRFSAERTGGSVSTLTIQRTQQEDSAVYLCASSASGGLTDTQYFGPGTRLTVL.

The rearrangement uses TRBV7-2 and TRBJ2-5; TRBD2 is a possible D gene (6 bases). Germline-derived CDR1 and CDR2 are SGHTA and FQGNSA. This CDR3 is 14 amino acids long. Trimming removed 4 bases from V and 5 bases from J, with 14 bases in between. The CDR3 DNA reads as TGTGCCAGCAGCTCTAGCGTGGGATGGGAGACCCAGTACTTC. This codes for CASSSSVGWETQYF. Full variable domain (missing parts from reference TRBV7-2 and TRBJ2-5): GAGVSQSPSNKVTEKGKDVELRCDPISGHTALYWYRQSLGQGLEFLIYFQGNSAPDKSGLPSDRFSAERTGGSVSTLTIQRTQQEDSAVYLCASSSSVGWETQYFGPGTRLLVL.

This chain connects TRBV18 to TRBJ1-4, with 7 bases that match TRBD1. CDR1 is KGHSH and CDR2 is LQKENI in the germline V gene. CDR3 size: 17 residues. J was trimmed by 4 bases and V by 3 bases; bases with no gene match: 11. CDR3 protein: CASSPRDSLFYNEKLFF. The CDR3 DNA follows: TGTGCCAGCTCACCCCGGGACAGCCTTTTCTATAATGAAAAACTGTTTTTT.

This chain links TRBV6-1 with TRBJ2-5, with D possibly being TRBD2 (5 bases). The CDR3 loop spans 18 amino acids. Germline V gene data show CDR1 as MNHNS and CDR2 as SASEGT. V was shortened by 4 bases and J by 4 bases, with 25 bases between the two germline ends. The chain's CDR3 is CASSATLWTLKLGETQYF. In nucleotides, the CDR3 is TGTGCCAGCAGTGCCACCTTGTGGACTCTTAAACTGGGAGAGACCCAGTACTTC.

V and J are TRBV30 and TRBJ1-2; TRBD1 is a possible D gene (5 bases). Per the germline V gene, CDR1 is GTSNPN and CDR2 is SVGIG (reference sequence). With 2 bases removed from V and 7 bases from J, the gap between germline ends came to 11 bases. There are 12 residues in the CDR3. In DNA, the CDR3 is TGTGCCTGGAGTCAAGGGGCTGGTGGCTACACCTTC. The encoded protein is CAWSQGAGGYTF.

The J gene is TRBJ2-7, the V gene TRBV15, with a possible D match to TRBD2 (5 bases). The CDR3 is 16 amino acids. V lost 4 bases, J lost 4 bases, and 20 bases lay in between. Germline lookup yields CDR1 LNHNV and CDR2 YYDKDF (reference sequence). For the CDR3, the DNA is TGTGCCACCAGCAAATGGCGGGCCTCCAGCGGATACGAGCAGTACTTC. It yields the protein CATSKWRASSGYEQYF. The whole variable domain, remainder taken from reference TRBV15 and TRBJ2-7, is DAMVIQNPRYQVTQFGKPVTLSCSQTLNHNVMYWYQQKSSQAPKLLFHYYDKDFNNEADTPDNFQSRRPNTSFCFLDIRSPGLGDTAMYLCATSKWRASSGYEQYFGPGTRLTVT.

The genes are TRBV7-9 and TRBJ2-5, with D uncertain. The CDR3 loop spans 11 amino acids. Trimming took 1 base from V and 7 from J, leaving 4 bases between them. Germline CDR1 is SEHNR and CDR2 is FQNEAQ (reference sequence). The CDR3 protein is CASSLGGTQYF. CDR3 DNA: TGTGCCAGCAGCTTAGGAGGGACCCAGTACTTC.

The CDR3 loop is CASSQDQGRETEAFF. The DNA for the CDR3 is TGCGCCAGCAGCCAAGATCAGGGGAGGGAAACTGAAGCTTTCTTT. V gene TRBV4-1 combines with J gene TRBJ1-1; a possible D gene is TRBD1 (6 bases). V lost 0 bases and J lost 5, with 13 bases in between. The germline gives CDR1 MGHRA, CDR2 YSYEKL. The CDR3 contains 15 residues.

This clone was counted a few times. This rearrangement joins TRBV27 to TRBJ1-5; D call uncertain. Per germline, CDR1 MNHEY and CDR2 SMNVEV (reference sequence). V was clipped by 3 bases and J by 7 bases, with 7 bases between them. The CDR3 is 12 residues long. DNA of the CDR3: TGTGCCAGCAGTTTGAATGGGCAGCCCCAGCATTTT. Amino acid sequence: CASSLNGQPQHF.

The CDR3 nucleotides read TGTGCCAGCAGCCCCTGGGGAGCAGAGACTAATGAAAAACTGTTTTTT. Protein: CASSPWGAETNEKLFF. V usage is TRBV28 and J usage is TRBJ1-4; D is ambiguous. CDR3 length: 16 amino acids. CDR1 is MDHEN, CDR2 SYDVKM, per germline. V lost 6 bases and J 2 bases, leaving 16 bases between the germline ends.

The chain recombines TRBV5-1 with TRBJ2-2; 8 bases fit TRBD2. Trimming removed 2 bases from V and 4 bases from J; junction bases left unmatched: 7. Germline V gives CDR1 SGHRS, CDR2 YFSETQ. The CDR3 runs to 16 residues. The CDR3 DNA reads TGCGCCAGCAGCTTCTCAGCGGGAGAAGGCACCGGGGAGCTGTTTTTT. Amino acid sequence: CASSFSAGEGTGELFF.

The chain has TRBV7-3 and TRBJ2-5; weak D call: TRBD2 (5 bases). This CDR3 has 13 amino acids. Trimming left V 5 bases short and J 1 base short, with 8 bases between. Per the germline V gene, CDR1 is SGHTA and CDR2 is FQGTGA. This CDR3 reads CASSRGSQETQYF. The CDR3 DNA sequence: TGTGCCAGCAGCCGAGGGTCCCAAGAGACCCAGTACTTC.

V and J are TRBV13 and TRBJ2-1, with 9 bases matching TRBD1. CDR3 size: 15 residues. V lost 3 bases, J lost 5 bases, and 5 bases stayed unmatched. Germline CDR1 PRHDT, CDR2 FYEKMQ (reference sequence). CDR3: CASSFGTGRHNEQFF. The CDR3 DNA follows: TGTGCCAGCAGCTTCGGGACAGGGCGCCACAATGAGCAGTTCTTC.

The genes are TRBV7-2 and TRBJ2-1, with D possibly being TRBD2 (6 bases). The germline V and J ends were trimmed by 5 bases and 4 bases, with 15 bases remaining between them. Looked up from germline, CDR1 is SGHTA and CDR2 is FQGNSA. The CDR3 covers 15 residues. The CDR3, as DNA: TGTGCCAGCAGCCCCGATGGCGGGGCTTACAATGAGCAGTTCTTC. Translating it yields CASSPDGGAYNEQFF. Together with reference TRBV7-2 and TRBJ2-1, the CDR3 gives the full variable domain: GAGVSQSPSNKVTEKGKDVELRCDPISGHTALYWYRQSLGQGLEFLIYFQGNSAPDKSGLPSDRFSAERTGGSVSTLTIQRTQQEDSAVYLCASSPDGGAYNEQFFGPGTRLTVL.

Comment on this clone: One junction end disagrees with the germline gene, perhaps due to a read error. V and J are TRBV6-1 and TRBJ2-1; 11 nucleotides line up with TRBD2. The germline V gene has CDR1 MNHNS and CDR2 SASEGT. CDR3 length: 17 amino acids. In DNA, the CDR3 is TGTGCCATCAGTGGGGGGACTAGCGGCAGCTCCTACAATGAGCAGTTCTTC. It specifies CAISGGTSGSSYNEQFF.

Here the CDR3 reads CASSLEREDTIYF. For the CDR3, the DNA is TGTGCCAGCAGCCTCGAACGAGAAGACACCATATATTTT. The chain is built from TRBV2 and TRBJ1-3; unclear D gene. The V end lost 6 bases, the J end lost 8 bases, and 14 bases lay between the germline ends. The CDR3 sequence is 13 residues long. CDR1 and CDR2 from the germline V gene are SNHLY and FYNNEI.